This is a list of T cell receptor beta chains from one sample in a study of T cells in Graves' hyperthyroidism and ophthalmopathy. TCRdb passed the multiplex PCR reads through MiXCR, listing each CDR3 protein once. Here the sample spans 690,000 or so distinct CDR3 sequences, 18% being singletons. The source material was blood. The receptors were gathered from a woman between 50 and 59 years old with Graves' hyperthyroidism that later progressed to Graves' ophthalmopathy. CDR3s include the opening cysteine and the closing phenylalanine or tryptophan. A D gene is named only where the DNA matches it firmly. Rows give clone size only sometimes, using once, few, many, or a class for an expanded clone.

TRBJ2-5 . many TRBV3-1 TGTGCCAGCAGCCTACCAACAGGGCATAGCCAAGAGACCCAGTACTTC CASSLPTGHSQETQYF
TRBJ2-3 . few TRBV2 TGTGCCAGCAGGGCCGACAGCACAGATACGCAGTATTTT CASRADSTDTQYF
TRBJ1-2 . . TRBV7-9 TGTGCCAGCAGCTTATTGCGGAATAACTATGGCTACACCTTC CASSLLRNNYGYTF
TRBJ1-2 TRBD1 few TRBV29-1 TGCAGCGGGAAACCAACAGGGGGCTATGGCTACACCTTC CSGKPTGGYGYTF
TRBJ1-1 . . TRBV19 TGTGCCAGTAAGGGCAGGGGTTCGAAGGACACTGAAGCTTTCTTT CASKGRGSKDTEAFF
TRBJ2-5 . many TRBV2 TGTGCCAGCAGTGCTCCTCGGGGGACCCAGTACTTC CASSAPRGTQYF
TRBJ2-5 . few TRBV4-2 TGTGCCAGCAGCCAAGATGGCTATTCAGAGACCCAGTACTTC CASSQDGYSETQYF
TRBJ2-2 . few TRBV5-4 TGTGCCAGCAGGTTGGACTTGGAGGCCGGGGAGCTGTTTTTT CASRLDLEAGELFF
TRBJ1-2 . . TRBV29-1 TGCAGCGTGACCGCTAACTATGGCTACACCTTC CSVTANYGYTF
TRBJ1-4 . . TRBV5-1 TGCGCCAGCAGCTTCGAGACGGGTAATGAAAAACTGTTTTTT CASSFETGNEKLFF
TRBJ2-1 . few TRBV27 TGTGCCAGCAGTTTCTGGCGGGGGCAGAATGAGCAGTTCTTC CASSFWRGQNEQFF
TRBJ2-2 . . TRBV12-3/TRBV12-4 TGTGCCAGCAGTCACCTGGACAATCCGTCCGGGGAGCTGTTTTTT CASSHLDNPSGELFF
TRBJ2-7 . many TRBV7-6 TGTGCCAGCAGCTTAGCGTTAGGGAGGAACGAGCAGTACTTC CASSLALGRNEQYF
TRBJ1-1 . many TRBV3-1 TGTGCCAGCAGCCAACCAGGGGTAATGAACACTGAAGCTTTCTTT CASSQPGVMNTEAFF
TRBJ2-5 . . TRBV9 TGTGCCAGCAGCGCCCCGGGACGGGAGACCCAGTACTTC CASSAPGRETQYF
TRBJ1-6 . many TRBV11-2 TGTGCCAGCAGCTTAGGGTTACCACCCCTCCACTTT CASSLGLPPLHF
TRBJ1-1 TRBD1 many TRBV11-2 TGTGCCAGCAGCACACAGGGGGCGATGAACACTGAAGCTTTCTTT CASSTQGAMNTEAFF
TRBJ1-1 . few TRBV10-3 TGTGCCATCAGTGGACCCGAGGGGGGACCTGGGAACACTGAAGCTTTCTTT CAISGPEGGPGNTEAFF
TRBJ1-1 . . TRBV7-9 TGTGCCAGCAGCTTCGCCCGGGGAAAGGGAACTGAAGCTTTCTTT CASSFARGKGTEAFF
TRBJ1-2 . many TRBV3-1 TGTGCCAGCAGCCAAGCCAGGCGTAACTATGGCTACACCTTC CASSQARRNYGYTF
TRBJ1-4 . few TRBV9 TGTGCCAGCAGCACAAGAGGGGAAAAACTGTTTTTT CASSTRGEKLFF
TRBJ1-5 TRBD1 . TRBV24-1 TGTGCCACCTCAGGGGAGGGGGCGGGTCAGCCCCAGCATTTT CATSGEGAGQPQHF
TRBJ1-1 . few TRBV5-6 TGTGCCAGCAGCTTGGGAGCCGGGTTGGTCACTGAAGCTTTCTTT CASSLGAGLVTEAFF
TRBJ2-5 TRBD2 . TRBV20-1 TGCAGTGCTTCCCTAGCGGGGGCGGGCGAGACCCAGTACTTC CSASLAGAGETQYF
TRBJ2-3 TRBD2 many TRBV7-2 TGTGCCAGCAGCTCACGACTAGCGGGGGCCACAGATACGCAGTATTTT CASSSRLAGATDTQYF
TRBJ2-2 TRBD2 . TRBV12-3/TRBV12-4 TGTGCCAGCAAACTAGCGGGGGGGCCAAGGGAGCTGTTTTTT CASKLAGGPRELFF
TRBJ2-1 TRBD2 . TRBV29-1 TGCAGCGCCCACGGGGGGACCAACTACAATGAGCAGTTCTTC CSAHGGTNYNEQFF
TRBJ2-6 . . TRBV18 TGTGCCAGCTCACAGCCAGGGGCTGGGGCCAACGTCCTGACTTTC CASSQPGAGANVLTF
TRBJ1-2 TRBD1 many TRBV7-9 TGTGCCAGCAGCCTCCGGGACAGGGGACCTTATGGCTACACCTTC CASSLRDRGPYGYTF
TRBJ2-7 TRBD2 many TRBV20-1 TGCAGTGCCACTTCCCTCCTGCTAGCGGAAAGATCCTACGAGCAGTACTTC CSATSLLLAERSYEQYF
TRBJ2-5 TRBD1 . TRBV7-9 TGTGCCAGCAGCCCAGCAATCCGGGACAGACAAGAGACCCAGTACTTC CASSPAIRDRQETQYF
TRBJ2-5 TRBD1 . TRBV9 TGTGCCAGCAGCGTAGAGACGCCCTGGGACAGGGGGCGCGAAGAGACCCAGTACTTC CASSVETPWDRGREETQYF
TRBJ2-2 TRBD1 . TRBV5-1 TGCGCCAGCAGCTCGAGTACAGGGGGCATTAGCGGGGAGCTGTTTTTT CASSSSTGGISGELFF
TRBJ1-4 . few TRBV6-6 TGTGCCAGCAGTTACGATACAGCGACTAATGAAAAACTGTTTTTT CASSYDTATNEKLFF
TRBJ1-2 . few TRBV19 TGTGCCAGCATCTCCTTGACAGCCGGTGATTATGGCTACACCTTC CASISLTAGDYGYTF
TRBJ2-1 . few TRBV11-3 TGTGCCAGCAGCCCAGGGGGGGTAGTCAATGAGCAGTTCTTC CASSPGGVVNEQFF
TRBJ2-6 TRBD1 few TRBV5-4 TGTGCCAGCAGCTTGGGACAGGGACGTGGGGCCAACGTCCTGACTTTC CASSLGQGRGANVLTF
TRBJ2-2 TRBD2 . TRBV9 TGTGCCAGCAGCGCACGACTAGCGGGGGGCTCCGGGGAGCTGTTTTTT CASSARLAGGSGELFF
TRBJ2-1 . few TRBV29-1 TGCAGCGTTGAAGATCTTGTGGGGCCCTACAATGAGCAGTTCTTC CSVEDLVGPYNEQFF
TRBJ1-5 TRBD1 many TRBV15 TGTGCCACCAGCAGAGGGCTAGGGACAGGGGTTGATCAGCCCCAGCATTTT CATSRGLGTGVDQPQHF
TRBJ1-2 . . TRBV12-3/TRBV12-4 TGTGCCAGCAGTTTATGGGCCTTTAACTATGGCTACACCTTC CASSLWAFNYGYTF
TRBJ1-5 . few TRBV12-3/TRBV12-4 TGTGCCAGCAGTTTTCTTCTGGAGCCCCAGCATTTT CASSFLLEPQHF
TRBJ1-3 . . TRBV27 TGTGCCAGCAGCCAGACGGAGGATGGAAACACCATATATTTT CASSQTEDGNTIYF
TRBJ1-2 TRBD1 . TRBV3-1 TGTGCCAGCAGCCAAGAATCGGACAGGGAGTTCTTACGGTATGGCTACACCTTC CASSQESDREFLRYGYTF
TRBJ1-2 . few TRBV6-2/TRBV6-3 TGTGCCAGCAGTTACTTGGCCGGGGAGACAGCTTATGGCTACACCTTC CASSYLAGETAYGYTF
TRBJ2-3 . many TRBV7-9 TGTGCCAGCAGCTTTTTAGGGGTGGGAGCAGATACGCAGTATTTT CASSFLGVGADTQYF
TRBJ2-3 . many TRBV20-1 TGCAGTGCTAGAGATTTGACAGATAACACAGATACGCAGTATTTT CSARDLTDNTDTQYF
TRBJ1-1 TRBD1 many TRBV28 TGTGCCAGCATTACAGGGGGATGGAGGTTGGTGAACACTGAAGCTTTCTTT CASITGGWRLVNTEAFF
TRBJ1-1 TRBD1 few TRBV5-4 TGTGCCAGCAGCTACCCGGGAGGGGGCTCCACTGAAGCTTTCTTT CASSYPGGGSTEAFF